This T cell receptor beta chain originates from a study of T-cell reconstitution after alpha-beta-depleted transplantation in children. The sample holds many counts of this clonotype. Preparation of the TCRbeta library used unique molecular identifiers. TCRdb ran MiXCR on the PCR reads and lists one entry per CDR3 protein. The top ten clones hold 1.1% of a sample with hundreds of thousands of distinct CDR3 sequences, roughly 17% of them seen once. The input for sequencing was PBMCs from the stem cell graft donor, taken from the stem cell graft. This clonotype originated in a human donor who donated a stem cell graft to a child with acute myeloid leukemia.

The CDR3 sequence: CSAPRRGVRHEQFF. CDR3 in DNA: TGCAGTGCTCCCAGACGGGGAGTCCGGCATGAGCAGTTCTTC. V and J are TRBV20-1 and TRBJ2-1; perhaps TRBD2 as D (5 bases). V was cut by 5 bases and J by 8 bases, with 19 bases left in between. CDR3 length equals 14 residues. Per the germline V gene, CDR1 is DFQATT and CDR2 is SNEGSKA (reference sequence).